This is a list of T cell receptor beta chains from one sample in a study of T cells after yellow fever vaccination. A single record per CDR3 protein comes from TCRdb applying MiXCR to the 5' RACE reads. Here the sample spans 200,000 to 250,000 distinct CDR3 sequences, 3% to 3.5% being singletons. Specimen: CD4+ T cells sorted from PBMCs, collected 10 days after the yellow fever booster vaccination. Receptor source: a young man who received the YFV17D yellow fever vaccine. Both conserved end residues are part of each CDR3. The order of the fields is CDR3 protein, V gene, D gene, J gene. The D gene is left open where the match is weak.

CASSFSAGNQPQHF | TRBV12-3/TRBV12-4 | - | TRBJ1-5
CASSLGSSQTVYGYTF | TRBV5-1 | - | TRBJ1-2
CAISESGEKGQETQYF | TRBV10-3 | - | TRBJ2-5
CASRGLGGTGELFF | TRBV4-3 | - | TRBJ2-2
CASSQDTGGGETQYF | TRBV4-3 | TRBD2 | TRBJ2-5
CASSDEVFYGYTF | TRBV12-3/TRBV12-4 | - | TRBJ1-2
CASSLDRGGNEQYF | TRBV7-2 | - | TRBJ2-7
CSAGITGINEKLFF | TRBV29-1 | - | TRBJ1-4
CASIRVPQETQYF | TRBV5-1 | - | TRBJ2-5
CASSLYVRTEAFF | TRBV7-2 | - | TRBJ1-1
CSVEDPSRTGELFF | TRBV29-1 | - | TRBJ2-2
CAISARTGRSYTF | TRBV10-3 | TRBD1 | TRBJ1-2
CAISGAGTGVRNSPLHF | TRBV10-3 | TRBD1 | TRBJ1-6
CASSVGLAGGLNIQYF | TRBV9 | TRBD2 | TRBJ2-4
CASSPGTGWDYGYTF | TRBV5-1 | TRBD1 | TRBJ1-2
CASSLGLRRRGYTF | TRBV7-8 | - | TRBJ1-2
CASSSNWVARELFF | TRBV7-6 | - | TRBJ1-4
CASIRGTGTGNTIYF | TRBV28 | - | TRBJ1-3
CATRAGGGTDTQYF | TRBV7-6 | TRBD2 | TRBJ2-3
CAIRQGASDEQFF | TRBV10-3 | TRBD1 | TRBJ2-1
CASSPSGAFEKLFF | TRBV12-3/TRBV12-4 | - | TRBJ1-4
CASSPGTDGRTQYF | TRBV3-1 | - | TRBJ2-5
CASSQDVAVGNEQFF | TRBV4-2 | - | TRBJ2-1
CASSNRALGTNTEAFF | TRBV7-2 | - | TRBJ1-1
CASSQDGREGYGYTF | TRBV4-3 | - | TRBJ1-2
CASSEARSNQPQHF | TRBV6-1 | - | TRBJ1-5
CASNPQGGGEEQYF | TRBV7-3 | - | TRBJ2-7
CSASETLATNEKLFF | TRBV20-1 | - | TRBJ1-4
CASSPTFAPLHF | TRBV7-2 | - | TRBJ1-6
CASSSGGKTDTQYF | TRBV5-1 | - | TRBJ2-3
CASSGQMFGGYEQYF | TRBV2 | - | TRBJ2-7
CSARTDPYNEQFF | TRBV20-1 | - | TRBJ2-1
CASSMQEGQTQYF | TRBV19 | - | TRBJ2-5
CASSQWKSGRANVLTF | TRBV4-3 | - | TRBJ2-6
CASSQDGRASYGYTF | TRBV4-3 | - | TRBJ1-2
CASSAANSDVGYTF | TRBV18 | - | TRBJ1-2
CASSPEQVTQYF | TRBV9 | - | TRBJ2-3
CASSPSPLDRANNEKLFF | TRBV9 | TRBD1 | TRBJ1-4
CASSLTRGLKEEDLGSYNEQFF | TRBV7-6 | - | TRBJ2-1
CASSRTGGHTDTQYF | TRBV7-3 | TRBD1 | TRBJ2-3
CASSSGTSGYNEQFF | TRBV5-1 | TRBD2 | TRBJ2-1
CAWTSGAQETQYF | TRBV30 | TRBD2 | TRBJ2-5
CASSAYRVFGYTF | TRBV9 | - | TRBJ1-2
CAWSVVQETQYF | TRBV30 | - | TRBJ2-5
CSATEPGTGSREQYF | TRBV20-1 | TRBD1 | TRBJ2-7
CASSIGISEDTQYF | TRBV19 | - | TRBJ2-3
CASSLEWRVYGYTF | TRBV5-4 | - | TRBJ1-2